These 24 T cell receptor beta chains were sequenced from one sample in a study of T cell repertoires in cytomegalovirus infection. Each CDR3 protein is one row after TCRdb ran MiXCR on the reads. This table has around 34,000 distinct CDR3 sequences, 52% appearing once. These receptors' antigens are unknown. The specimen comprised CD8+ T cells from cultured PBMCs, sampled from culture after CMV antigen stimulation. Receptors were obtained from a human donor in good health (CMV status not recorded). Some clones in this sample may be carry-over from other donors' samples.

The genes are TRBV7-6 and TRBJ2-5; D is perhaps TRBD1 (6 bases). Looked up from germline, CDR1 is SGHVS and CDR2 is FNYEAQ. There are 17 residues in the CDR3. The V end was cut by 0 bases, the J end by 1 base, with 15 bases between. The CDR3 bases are TGTGCCAGCAGCTTAGCCCCAAACTTGGACAGCCAAGAGACCCAGTACTTC. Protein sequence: CASSLAPNLDSQETQYF.

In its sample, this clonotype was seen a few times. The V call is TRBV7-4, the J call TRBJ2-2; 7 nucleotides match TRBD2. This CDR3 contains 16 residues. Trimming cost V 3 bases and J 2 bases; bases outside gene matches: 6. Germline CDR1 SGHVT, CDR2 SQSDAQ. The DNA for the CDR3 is TGTGCCAGCAGCTTGGCGCTAGCGGCTAACACCGGGGAGCTGTTTTTT. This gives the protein CASSLALAANTGELFF.

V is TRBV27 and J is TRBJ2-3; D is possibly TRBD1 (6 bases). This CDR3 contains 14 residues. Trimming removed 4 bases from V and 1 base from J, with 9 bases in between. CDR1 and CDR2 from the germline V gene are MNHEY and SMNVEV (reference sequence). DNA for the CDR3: TGTGCCAGCAGTTGGAACAGGGGCACAGATACGCAGTATTTT. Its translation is CASSWNRGTDTQYF.

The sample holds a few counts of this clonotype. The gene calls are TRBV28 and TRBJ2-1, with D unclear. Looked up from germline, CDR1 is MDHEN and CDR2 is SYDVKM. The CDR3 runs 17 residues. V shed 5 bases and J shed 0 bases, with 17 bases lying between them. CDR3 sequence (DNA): TGTGCCAGCAGTCCTCTGTCCCACACCAGCTCCTACAATGAGCAGTTCTTC. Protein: CASSPLSHTSSYNEQFF.

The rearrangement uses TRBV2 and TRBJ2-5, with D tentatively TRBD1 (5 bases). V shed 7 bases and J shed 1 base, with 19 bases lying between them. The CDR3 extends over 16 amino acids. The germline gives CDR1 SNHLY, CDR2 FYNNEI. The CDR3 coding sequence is TGTGCCAGCACCTCAGCCCAGGGCAGGAGCCAAGAGACCCAGTACTTC. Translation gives CASTSAQGRSQETQYF. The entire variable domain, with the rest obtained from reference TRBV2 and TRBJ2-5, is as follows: EPEVTQTPSHQVTQMGQEVILRCVPISNHLYFYWYRQILGQKVEFLVSFYNNEISEKSEIFDDQFSVERPDGSNFTLKIRSTKLEDSAMYFCASTSAQGRSQETQYFGPGTRLLVL.

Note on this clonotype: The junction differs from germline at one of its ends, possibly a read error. The DNA for the CDR3 is TGTGACAGCAGCGTAGACGGACCCGACTACTACGAGCAGTACTTC. It codes for CDSSVDGPDYYEQYF. This sequence joins TRBV9 and TRBJ2-7, with a tentative D call TRBD2 (5 bases). This CDR3 is 15 amino acids long. Germline lookup yields CDR1 SGDLS and CDR2 YYNGEE.

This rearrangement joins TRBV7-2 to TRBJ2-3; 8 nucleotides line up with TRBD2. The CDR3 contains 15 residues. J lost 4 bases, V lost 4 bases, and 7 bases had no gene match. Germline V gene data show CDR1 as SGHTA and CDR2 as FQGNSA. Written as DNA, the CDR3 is TGTGCCAGCAGCTCGACTAGCGTTCTGGCAGATACGCAGTATTTT. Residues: CASSSTSVLADTQYF.

Here the CDR3 DNA reads TGTGCCAGCAACGACAGGGCCAATGAGCAGTTCTTC. It specifies CASNDRANEQFF. The J gene is TRBJ2-1, the V gene TRBV7-6; 7 bases are a match to TRBD1. The CDR3 is 12 residues long. V lost 7 bases, J lost 6 bases, and 3 bases stayed unmatched. Germline V CDR1 and CDR2: SGHVS, FNYEAQ.

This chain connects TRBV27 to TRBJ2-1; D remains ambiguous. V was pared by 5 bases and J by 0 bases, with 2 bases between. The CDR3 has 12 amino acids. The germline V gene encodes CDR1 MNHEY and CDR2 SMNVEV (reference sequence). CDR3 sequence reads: CASSTSYNEQFF. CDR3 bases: TGTGCCAGCAGTACCTCCTACAATGAGCAGTTCTTC.

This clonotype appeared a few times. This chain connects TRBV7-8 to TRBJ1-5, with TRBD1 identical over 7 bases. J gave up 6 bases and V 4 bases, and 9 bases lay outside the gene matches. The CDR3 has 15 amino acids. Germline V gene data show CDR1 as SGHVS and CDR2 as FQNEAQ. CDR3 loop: CASSYQDRVGQPQHF. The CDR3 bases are TGTGCCAGCAGCTATCAAGACAGGGTTGGTCAGCCCCAGCATTTT.

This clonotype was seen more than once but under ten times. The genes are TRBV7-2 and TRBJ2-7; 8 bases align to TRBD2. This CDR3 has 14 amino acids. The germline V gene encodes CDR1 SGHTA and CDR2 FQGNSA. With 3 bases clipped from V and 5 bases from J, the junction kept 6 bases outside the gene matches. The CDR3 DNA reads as TGTGCCAGCAGCTTTACGGGGGGGCCCCACGAGCAGTACTTC. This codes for CASSFTGGPHEQYF.

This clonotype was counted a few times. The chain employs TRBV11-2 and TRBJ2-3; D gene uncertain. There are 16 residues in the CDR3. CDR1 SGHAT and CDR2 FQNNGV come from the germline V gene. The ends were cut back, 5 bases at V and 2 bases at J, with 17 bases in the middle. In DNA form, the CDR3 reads TGTGCCAGCAGCGACCCGACCCGTCGCCACACAGATACGCAGTATTTT. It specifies CASSDPTRRHTDTQYF.

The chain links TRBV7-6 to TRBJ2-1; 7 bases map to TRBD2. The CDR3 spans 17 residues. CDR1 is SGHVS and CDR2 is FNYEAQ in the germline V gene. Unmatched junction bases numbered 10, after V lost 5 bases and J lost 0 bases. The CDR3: CASSRLRRGSSYNEQFF. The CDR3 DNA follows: TGTGCCAGCAGCCGCCTCAGGCGGGGGAGCTCCTACAATGAGCAGTTCTTC. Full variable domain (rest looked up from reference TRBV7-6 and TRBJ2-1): GAGVSQSPRYKVTKRGQDVALRCDPISGHVSLYWYRQALGQGPEFLTYFNYEAQQDKSGLPNDRFSAERPEGSISTLTIQRTEQRDSAMYRCASSRLRRGSSYNEQFFGPGTRLTVL.

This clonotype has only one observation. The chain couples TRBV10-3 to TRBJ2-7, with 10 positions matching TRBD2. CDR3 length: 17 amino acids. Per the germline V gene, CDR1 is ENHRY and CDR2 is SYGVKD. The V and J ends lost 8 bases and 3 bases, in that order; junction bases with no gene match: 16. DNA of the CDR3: TGTGCCATCGGGGGGACTAGCGAAACGAAAGTGATCTACGAGCAGTACTTC. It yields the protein CAIGGTSETKVIYEQYF.

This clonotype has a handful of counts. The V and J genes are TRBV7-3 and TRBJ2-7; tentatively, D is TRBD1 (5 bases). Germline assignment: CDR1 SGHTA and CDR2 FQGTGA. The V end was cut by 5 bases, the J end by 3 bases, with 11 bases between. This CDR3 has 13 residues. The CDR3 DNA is TGTGCCAGCAGCCTGGACAATTTCTACGAGCAGTACTTC. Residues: CASSLDNFYEQYF.

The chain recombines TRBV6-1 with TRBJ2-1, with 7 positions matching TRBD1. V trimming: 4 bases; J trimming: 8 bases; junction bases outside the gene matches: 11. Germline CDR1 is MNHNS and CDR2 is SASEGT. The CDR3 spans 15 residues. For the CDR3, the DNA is TGTGCCAGCAGTGGCCGACAGGGCCTAGGGGATGAGCAGTTCTTC. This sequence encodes CASSGRQGLGDEQFF.

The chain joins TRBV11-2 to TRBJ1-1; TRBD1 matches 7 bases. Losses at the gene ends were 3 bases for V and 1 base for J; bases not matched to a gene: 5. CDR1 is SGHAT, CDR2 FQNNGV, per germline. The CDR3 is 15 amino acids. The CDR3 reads CASSFTGAGNTEAFF. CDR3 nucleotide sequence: TGTGCCAGCAGCTTTACAGGGGCGGGGAACACTGAAGCTTTCTTT.

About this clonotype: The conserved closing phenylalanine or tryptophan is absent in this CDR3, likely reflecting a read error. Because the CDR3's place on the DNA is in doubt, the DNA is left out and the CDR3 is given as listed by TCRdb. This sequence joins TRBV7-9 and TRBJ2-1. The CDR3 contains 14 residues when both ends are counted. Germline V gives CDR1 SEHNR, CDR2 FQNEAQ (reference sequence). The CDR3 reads CASSLLGISTYNEH.

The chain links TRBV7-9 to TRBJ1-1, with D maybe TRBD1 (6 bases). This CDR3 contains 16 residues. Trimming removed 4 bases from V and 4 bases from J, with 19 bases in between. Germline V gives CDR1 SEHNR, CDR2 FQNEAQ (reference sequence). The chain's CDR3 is CASSSTDGGGFTEAFF. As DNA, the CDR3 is TGTGCCAGCAGCTCTACTGATGGGGGCGGCTTCACTGAAGCTTTCTTT.

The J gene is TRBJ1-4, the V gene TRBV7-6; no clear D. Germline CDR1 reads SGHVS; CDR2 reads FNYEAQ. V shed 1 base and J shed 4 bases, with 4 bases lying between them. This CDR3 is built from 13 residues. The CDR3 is CASSLEDNEKLFF. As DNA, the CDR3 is TGTGCCAGCAGCTTAGAGGATAATGAAAAACTGTTTTTT.

CDR3 DNA: TGTGCCAGCAGCGCCAGCAGGGGGAGCTCCTACGAGCAGTACTTC. Translation gives CASSASRGSSYEQYF. This rearrangement joins TRBV5-4 to TRBJ2-7; 7 positions agree with TRBD1. Germline V lookup: CDR1 SGHNT, CDR2 YYREEE (reference sequence). This CDR3 comprises 15 residues. The V segment lost 4 bases and the J segment 0 bases; nucleotides outside the gene matches: 7.

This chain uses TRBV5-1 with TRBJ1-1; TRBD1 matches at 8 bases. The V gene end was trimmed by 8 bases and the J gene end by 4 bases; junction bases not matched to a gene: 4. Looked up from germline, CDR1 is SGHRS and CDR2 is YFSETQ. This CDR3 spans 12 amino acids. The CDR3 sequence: CASRQGSTEAFF. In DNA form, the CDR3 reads TGCGCCAGTAGACAGGGGAGCACTGAAGCTTTCTTT.

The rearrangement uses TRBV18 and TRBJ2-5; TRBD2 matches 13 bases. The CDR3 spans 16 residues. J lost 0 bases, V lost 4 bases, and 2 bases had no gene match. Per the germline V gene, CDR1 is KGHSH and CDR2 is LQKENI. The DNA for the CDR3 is TGTGCCAGCTCACGACTAGCGGGGGGCTACCAAGAGACCCAGTACTTC. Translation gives CASSRLAGGYQETQYF.

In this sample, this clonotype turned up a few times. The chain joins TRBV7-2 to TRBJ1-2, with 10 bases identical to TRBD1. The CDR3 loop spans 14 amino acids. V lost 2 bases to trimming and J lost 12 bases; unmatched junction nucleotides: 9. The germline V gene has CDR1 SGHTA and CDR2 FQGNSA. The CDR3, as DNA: TGTGCCAGCAGCTTAATTTGGATCGGACAGGGGGACACCTTC. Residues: CASSLIWIGQGDTF.